This TCR beta chain comes out of a study of OX40 agonist ivuxolimab in advanced cancers. Study as a whole: Each patient was given ivuxolimab into a vein every 2 weeks, at 0.01 to 10 mg/kg. Cancers in dose escalation were hepatocellular, melanoma, renal cell and head and neck.

Concerning this clone itself: Its specificity is not known.

Trimming removed 4 bases from V and 5 bases from J; junction bases left unmatched: 11. The germline V gene has CDR1 SGHRS and CDR2 YFSETQ. This CDR3 contains 15 residues. The study's findings and limits: In the 0.1-3.0 mg/kg groups, partial responders showed among the lowest expansion.

Enrollment shut out patients with autoimmune disease history or systemic immunosuppression. Assay: immunoSEQ multiplex PCR; the TCRdb copy retains only in-frame clones and omits some. The sample lists fewer than 120,000 clones; about 92% were seen once. The V gene is TRBV5-1, the J gene TRBJ1-1, with TRBD1 matching 7 bases. Sequenced here: CD4+ or CD8+ T cells sorted from blood, sampled in a trial of the OX40 agonist ivuxolimab. The TCR comes from an adult with an advanced solid tumor such as melanoma, head and neck, liver or kidney cancer. CDR3 residues: CASSIETGLGTEAFF. The CDR3 nucleotides are TGCGCCAGCAGCATCGAGACAGGGTTGGGAACTGAAGCTTTCTTT.